One sample yielded the 27 T cell receptor beta chains listed below, sequenced in a study of shared clonotypes between healthy human individuals. Profiling relied on immunoSEQ multiplex PCR, and the TCRdb table lists in-frame clones only, not all of them. The data show a few million clones, approximately 90% seen once. Material for sequencing was naive CD4+ T cells sorted from blood. Subset denoted: CD45RA+ positively selected. All receptors derive from a young man in good health.

The chain uses TRBV7-9 and TRBJ2-7; D is possibly TRBD2 (7 bases). The ends were cut back, 4 bases at V and 5 bases at J, with 15 bases in the middle. Germline assignment: CDR1 SEHNR and CDR2 FQNEAQ (reference sequence). This CDR3 spans 14 amino acids. Here the CDR3 DNA reads TGTGCCAGCAGCTCCCCGGGGGAGGGGGACGAGCAGTACTTC. Its translation: CASSSPGEGDEQYF.

The CDR3 DNA reads TGTGCCAGCAGCTTCGGAGGGGGTACGCAGTATTTT. It yields the protein CASSFGGGTQYF. This chain connects TRBV5-6 to TRBJ2-3; D may correspond to TRBD1 or TRBD2 (6 bases each). Germline V gene data show CDR1 as SGHDT and CDR2 as YYEEEE. V gave up 2 bases and J gave up 8 bases, with 9 bases separating them. The CDR3 runs to 12 residues.

This rearrangement joins TRBV4-1 to TRBJ2-3, with TRBD1 matching 10 bases. CDR3 length: 16 residues. Germline V CDR1 and CDR2: MGHRA, YSYEKL. After removal of 0 bases from V and 8 bases from J, the junction contained 8 bases not matched to a gene. In DNA form, the CDR3 reads TGCGCCAGCAGCCAAGATGGGACAGGGGTTTGGGTTACGCAGTATTTT. This codes for CASSQDGTGVWVTQYF.

Remarks on this clone: The sample holds other DNA sequences that translate to the same CDR3. The genes are TRBV6-5 and TRBJ2-3; D uncertain. CDR3 length equals 13 residues. The ends were cut back, 5 bases at V and 2 bases at J, with 8 bases in the middle. Germline CDR1 MNHEY, CDR2 SVGAGI. CDR3 DNA: TGTGCCAGCAGTACTCCATCCACAGATACGCAGTATTTT. Translation gives CASSTPSTDTQYF.

This clone was seen only a few times. CDR3 DNA: TGTGCCAGCAGCCCGGAGACAGGGAGGAACTCGGCTTTCTTT. It specifies CASSPETGRNSAFF. V usage is TRBV5-4 and J usage is TRBJ1-1; the match to TRBD1 covers 7 bases. V shed 4 bases and J 11 bases; nucleotides not matched to a gene: 14. This CDR3 has 14 amino acids. Germline assignment: CDR1 SGHNT and CDR2 YYREEE (reference sequence).

DNA of the CDR3: TGTGCCAGCAGTAGAGCGCGGGAGCAAGCTTTCTTT. Protein product: CASSRAREQAFF. V and J are TRBV27 and TRBJ1-1; D gene unclear. Germline V gene data show CDR1 as MNHEY and CDR2 as SMNVEV (reference sequence). V lost 5 bases and J lost 9, with 13 bases in between. This CDR3 spans 12 amino acids.

A few counts support this clone. The chain joins TRBV30 to TRBJ1-1; D is uncertain. Trimming stripped 4 bases from V and 4 bases from J, with 10 bases between. This CDR3 has 12 residues. Germline V gives CDR1 GTSNPN, CDR2 SVGIG (reference sequence). Here the CDR3 DNA reads TGTGCCTGGACCTCAGCGGGCACTGAAGCTTTCTTT. Amino acids: CAWTSAGTEAFF.

The chain joins TRBV10-3 to TRBJ2-7; 10 bases agree with TRBD2. The germline V gene has CDR1 ENHRY and CDR2 SYGVKD. The CDR3 length is 14 residues. The ends lost 0 bases at V and 7 bases at J; junction bases unmatched: 3. The CDR3 loop reads CAISESGLAKEQYF. For the CDR3, the DNA is TGTGCCATCAGTGAGTCGGGACTAGCGAAAGAGCAGTACTTC.

The chain joins TRBV2 to TRBJ2-5, with TRBD1 matching 12 bases. CDR1 is SNHLY, CDR2 FYNNEI, per germline. V lost 6 bases and J lost 5; bases outside the gene matches: 7. The CDR3 has 15 residues. The DNA of the CDR3 is TGTGCCAGCAGGGCGGGACAGGGGGCGTCGGAGACCCAGTACTTC. It codes for CASRAGQGASETQYF.

The V and J genes are TRBV7-2 and TRBJ2-3; D not resolved. Germline V gene sequence: CDR1 SGHTA, CDR2 FQGNSA. Trimming left V 6 bases short and J 2 bases short, with 12 bases between. The CDR3 has 14 residues. The CDR3 coding sequence is TGTGCCAGCAGGATAAGGACGGACACAGATACGCAGTATTTT. Its protein is CASRIRTDTDTQYF.

The rearrangement joins TRBV6-1 to TRBJ1-3; 11 nucleotides align to TRBD1. Trimming removed 8 bases from V and 1 base from J; junction bases left unmatched: 4. Germline V gene lookup returns CDR1 MNHNS and CDR2 SASEGT. The CDR3 is 15 residues long. In DNA, the CDR3 is TGTGCCAGCTACGGGGACAGGGGGTCTGGAAACACCATATATTTT. It translates to CASYGDRGSGNTIYF.

This chain links TRBV27 with TRBJ1-2, with 8 bases aligning to TRBD1. CDR1 and CDR2 from the germline V gene are MNHEY and SMNVEV (reference sequence). V was pared by 6 bases and J by 2 bases, with 8 bases of the junction left unmatched. The CDR3 is 15 residues long. The CDR3 region has the DNA TGTGCCAGCAGGAAGCCGGGACAGGTGAACTATGGCTACACCTTC. Translated: CASRKPGQVNYGYTF.

The chain has TRBV19 and TRBJ1-2; TRBD1 aligns across 7 bases. Germline V gene lookup returns CDR1 LNHDA and CDR2 SQIVND (reference sequence). V lost 6 bases and J lost 5; bases outside the gene matches: 18. This CDR3 region has 17 residues. The CDR3 protein is CASSPYPGTAGLYGYTF. The CDR3 DNA reads as TGTGCCAGTAGCCCATACCCCGGGACAGCCGGACTTTATGGCTACACCTTC.

The V and J genes are TRBV6-5 and TRBJ2-7, with TRBD1 identical over 7 bases. V lost 4 bases and J lost 3; bases outside the gene matches: 3. The CDR3 spans 13 residues. Germline V gene lookup returns CDR1 MNHEY and CDR2 SVGAGI. The DNA of the CDR3 is TGTGCCAGCAGTTCTGACAGGGACTACGAGCAGTACTTC. This codes for CASSSDRDYEQYF.

This rearrangement joins TRBV11-2 to TRBJ2-2, with D perhaps TRBD2 (5 bases). CDR1 is SGHAT and CDR2 is FQNNGV in the germline V gene. The CDR3 is 16 amino acids. Trimming took off 1 base at V and 0 bases at J, with 9 bases between the two ends. The chain's CDR3 is CASSLVLATNTGELFF. CDR3 coding DNA: TGTGCCAGCAGCTTAGTTCTAGCAACGAACACCGGGGAGCTGTTTTTT.

Details on this clone: The same CDR3 also results from other DNA sequences found in this sample. This rearrangement joins TRBV30 to TRBJ2-7, with 10 bases fitting TRBD1. The CDR3 has 15 amino acids. From germline, CDR1 is GTSNPN and CDR2 SVGIG (reference sequence). The ends lost 0 bases at V and 2 bases at J; junction bases unmatched: 4. This CDR3 reads CAWSVGGTGAYEQYF. Written as DNA, the CDR3 is TGTGCCTGGAGTGTAGGTGGGACAGGGGCCTACGAGCAGTACTTC.

The CDR3 DNA follows: TGTGCCAGCAGCTATAAACAGACTAGAGGAAACACCATATATTTT. It codes for CASSYKQTRGNTIYF. The chain joins TRBV6-5 to TRBJ1-3; no clear D gene. Germline V gene sequence: CDR1 MNHEY, CDR2 SVGAGI. This CDR3 spans 15 amino acids. With 6 bases removed from V and 4 bases from J, the gap between germline ends came to 16 bases.

The chain carries TRBV6-5 and TRBJ2-3, with D possibly matching TRBD1 (6 bases). Trimming took 5 bases from V and 2 from J, leaving 14 bases between them. This CDR3 has 15 amino acids. Germline V gives CDR1 MNHEY, CDR2 SVGAGI. DNA for the CDR3: TGTGCCAGCAGTCGTAAGACAGGCTCCACAGATACGCAGTATTTT. Residues: CASSRKTGSTDTQYF.

The rearrangement uses TRBV18 and TRBJ2-1, with D perhaps TRBD2 (6 bases). Germline V gene data show CDR1 as KGHSH and CDR2 as LQKENI. This CDR3 spans 16 amino acids. Trimming took 2 bases from V and 5 from J, leaving 16 bases between them. The CDR3, as DNA: TGTGCCAGCTCACCAGATCCTGGGCGGGGTGACAATGAGCAGTTCTTC. Its translation is CASSPDPGRGDNEQFF. Drawing the rest from reference TRBV18 and TRBJ2-1, the complete variable domain is NAGVMQNPRHLVRRRGQEARLRCSPMKGHSHVYWYRQLPEEGLKFMVYLQKENIIDESGMPKERFSAEFPKEGPSILRIQQVVRGDSAAYFCASSPDPGRGDNEQFFGPGTRLTVL.

The genes are TRBV25-1 and TRBJ1-2, with 7 bases aligning to TRBD1. The length of the CDR3 is 14 residues. Losses at the gene ends were 4 bases for V and 8 bases for J; bases not matched to a gene: 10. Looked up from germline, CDR1 is MGHDK and CDR2 is SYGVNS. The CDR3 sequence is CASSGTGPGGGYTF. CDR3 bases: TGTGCCAGCAGTGGGACAGGACCGGGTGGGGGCTACACCTTC.

The chain carries TRBV11-2 and TRBJ2-3; 7 bases are a match to TRBD1. This CDR3 region has 16 residues. The V and J ends lost 4 bases and 9 bases, in that order; junction bases with no gene match: 16. Germline V CDR1 and CDR2: SGHAT, FQNNGV. CDR3 loop: CASSSLTGAASPTQYF. The CDR3 DNA is TGTGCCAGCAGCTCTCTTACAGGGGCCGCCTCCCCCACGCAGTATTTT.

The V call is TRBV5-1, the J call TRBJ2-7; D could derive from TRBD1 or TRBD2 (5 bases each). The V gene lost 4 bases and the J gene lost 0 bases, with 14 bases spanning the gap. Per germline, CDR1 SGHRS and CDR2 YFSETQ. CDR3 length equals 15 residues. CDR3 sequence: CASSTGTASSYEQYF. In DNA, the CDR3 is TGCGCCAGCAGCACCGGGACGGCCAGCTCCTACGAGCAGTACTTC.

V gene TRBV29-1 combines with J gene TRBJ2-5; D uncertain. The germline V gene encodes CDR1 SQVTM and CDR2 ANQGSEA. V was trimmed by 7 bases and J by 4 bases, leaving 13 bases between them. There are 12 residues in the CDR3. Here the CDR3 reads CSASLGTETQYF. The CDR3 DNA is TGCAGCGCTTCATTGGGAACAGAGACCCAGTACTTC. The full variable domain, its missing parts supplied by reference TRBV29-1 and TRBJ2-5, is SAVISQKPSRDICQRGTSLTIQCQVDSQVTMMFWYRQQPGQSLTLIATANQGSEATYESGFVIDKFPISRPNLTFSTLTVSNMSPEDSSIYLCSASLGTETQYFGPGTRLLVL.

The gene calls are TRBV25-1 and TRBJ2-2, with D possibly being TRBD1 or TRBD2 (5 bases each). V gave up 2 bases and J gave up 0 bases, with 10 bases separating them. CDR3 length: 16 amino acids. The V gene's germline CDR1 is MGHDK and CDR2 SYGVNS. The CDR3 DNA follows: TGTGCCAGCAGTGAAATTCGAGGGGCGAACACCGGGGAGCTGTTTTTT. Translating gives CASSEIRGANTGELFF.

As regards this clone: The sample contains more than one DNA sequence encoding this CDR3. The chain couples TRBV6-6 to TRBJ2-7; D unresolved. Trimming removed 6 bases at V and 2 bases at J, with 8 bases between. CDR3 length: 12 amino acids. CDR1 is MNHNY and CDR2 is SVGAGI in the germline V gene (reference sequence). The CDR3 DNA is TGTGCCAGCAGCCTCGGCGCCTACGAGCAGTACTTC. Encoded protein: CASSLGAYEQYF.

This chain connects TRBV2 to TRBJ1-5, with no clear D. Germline V gene data show CDR1 as SNHLY and CDR2 as FYNNEI. V lost 4 bases to trimming and J lost 3 bases, with 10 bases between them. The CDR3 runs to 14 residues. This CDR3 reads CASSVEPFNQPQHF. The CDR3 DNA reads TGTGCCAGCAGTGTCGAACCCTTCAATCAGCCCCAGCATTTT.

This clone was recorded only once. V and J are TRBV30 and TRBJ1-5; unclear D gene. The germline V gene encodes CDR1 GTSNPN and CDR2 SVGIG (reference sequence). V lost 0 bases and J lost 7, with 13 bases in between. The CDR3 extends over 14 amino acids. In DNA form, the CDR3 reads TGTGCCTGGAGTGTAGGTGCCGCGAGACAGCCCCAGCATTTT. It codes for CAWSVGAARQPQHF.